This T cell receptor beta chain was obtained from a study of T cell repertoires in cytomegalovirus infection (dated by TCRdb to the late 2010s). About the investigation overall: Donor HLA type was relevant to the analysis, as public TCR beta signatures indicated carriage of CMV infection together with the matching HLA type. Paper-wide results and their limitations: Cumulative frequency of public TCR beta family members discriminated carriers of CMV infection plus the relevant HLA type in this cohort and an independent 352-donor cohort. The ex vivo response was dominated by HLA-C-restricted CMV-specific TCR beta clonotypes, and the single most frequent clonotype in two of eight donors was supplied by these HLA-C-restricted clonotypes.

Sequencing was performed on an Illumina HiSeq 1500. Through fastp at Q25 and MiXCR, TCRdb rebuilt clones from the public reads, retaining in-frame beta chains. Identical CDR3 protein sequences are pooled into one entry, listed with their most common genes and DNA. This sample has nearly 550,000 distinct CDR3 sequences in its table, and about 17% of those were observed once. The top ten hold roughly a quarter of the sample. The V end gives up 0 bases and the J end 4 bases, leaving 6 bases in the junction not matched to a gene. The CDR3 spans 17 residues, from the cysteine through the phenylalanine. The kept DNA is CDR3 alone, 51 bases in frame from the first base. Per the germline V gene, SGHTA is the CDR1 and FQGTGA is the CDR2. The table lists this clonotype with many counts. The clone's antigen remains unknown. No base quality values were provided; no much bigger clone lies one nucleotide off.

The rearranged chain carries TRBV7-3 and TRBJ2-3; 11 bases in the junction line up with TRBD1. The sequence was obtained from a human donor in good health (CMV status not recorded). Some clones in this sample may be carry-over from other donors' samples. Material for sequencing was CD8+ T cells from PBMCs. The base sequence is TGTGCCAGCAGCTTAACTGGACAGGGGGCTACCCCAGATACGCAGTATTTT. The translation is CASSLTGQGATPDTQYF.